Sequencing of this T cell receptor (beta chain) was carried out in a study of siplizumab effects on memory and regulatory T cells. The study's findings and limits: Only a minority of proliferating CD4+ or CD8+ clones had an assignable naive or memory phenotype, with roughly 75-96% lacking one. A significant reduction in alloreactive sequences traceable to unstimulated CD4+ memory cells was produced by siplizumab.

With respect to this clone: The target antigen is unknown.

The data were produced by immunoSEQ multiplex PCR, yet TCRdb's version contains in-frame clones alone and is incomplete. The sample consists of 100,000 to 120,000 clones, about 93% of them appearing once. V lost 5 bases to trimming and J lost 2 bases, with 12 bases between them. Looked up from germline, CDR1 is MNHEY and CDR2 is SVGAGI. CDR3 length: 14 amino acids. The V gene is TRBV6-5, the J gene TRBJ2-5, with D unclear. The sequencing input was CD4+ T cells sorted from blood. This receptor was identified in a human donor in good health. The DNA of the CDR3 is TGTGCCAGCAGTACCGGAGCCGGGCAAGAGACCCAGTACTTC. Its protein product is CASSTGAGQETQYF.